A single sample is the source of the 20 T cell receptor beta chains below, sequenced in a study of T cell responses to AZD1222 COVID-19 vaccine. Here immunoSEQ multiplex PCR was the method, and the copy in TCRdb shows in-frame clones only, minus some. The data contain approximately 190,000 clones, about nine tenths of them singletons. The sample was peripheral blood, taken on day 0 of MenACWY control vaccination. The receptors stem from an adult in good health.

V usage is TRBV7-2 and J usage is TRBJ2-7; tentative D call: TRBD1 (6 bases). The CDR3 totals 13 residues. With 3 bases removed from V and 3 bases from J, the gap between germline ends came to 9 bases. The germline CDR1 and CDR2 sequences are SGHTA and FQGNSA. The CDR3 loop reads CASSFQGNYEQYF. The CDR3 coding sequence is TGTGCCAGCAGCTTTCAGGGGAACTACGAGCAGTACTTC.

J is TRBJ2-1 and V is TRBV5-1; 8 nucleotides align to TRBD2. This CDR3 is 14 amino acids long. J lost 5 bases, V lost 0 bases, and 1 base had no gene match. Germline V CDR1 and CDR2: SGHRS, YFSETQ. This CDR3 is CASSLVLADNEQFF. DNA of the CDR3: TGCGCCAGCAGCTTGGTACTAGCGGACAATGAGCAGTTCTTC.

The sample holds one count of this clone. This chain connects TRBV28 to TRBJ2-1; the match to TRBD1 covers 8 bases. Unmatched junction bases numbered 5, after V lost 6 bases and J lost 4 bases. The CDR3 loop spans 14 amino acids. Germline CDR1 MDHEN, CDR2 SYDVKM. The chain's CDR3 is CASSSGQAYNEQFF. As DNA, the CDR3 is TGTGCCAGCAGCTCGGGACAGGCTTACAATGAGCAGTTCTTC.

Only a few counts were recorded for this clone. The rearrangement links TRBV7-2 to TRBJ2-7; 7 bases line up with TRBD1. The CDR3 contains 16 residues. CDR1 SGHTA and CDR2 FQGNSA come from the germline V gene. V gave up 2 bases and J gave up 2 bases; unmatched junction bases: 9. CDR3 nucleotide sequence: TGTGCCAGCAGCTTAATTCGGGACAGCGACCCCTACGAGCAGTACTTC. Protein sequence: CASSLIRDSDPYEQYF. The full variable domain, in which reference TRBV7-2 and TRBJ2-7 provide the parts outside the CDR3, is GAGVSQSPSNKVTEKGKDVELRCDPISGHTALYWYRQSLGQGLEFLIYFQGNSAPDKSGLPSDRFSAERTGGSVSTLTIQRTQQEDSAVYLCASSLIRDSDPYEQYFGPGTRLTVT.

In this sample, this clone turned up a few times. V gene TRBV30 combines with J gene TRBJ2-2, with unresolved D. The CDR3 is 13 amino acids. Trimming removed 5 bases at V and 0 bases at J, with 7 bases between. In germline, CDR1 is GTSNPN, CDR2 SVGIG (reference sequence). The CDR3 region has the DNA TGTGCCTGGGACGGCACGAACACCGGGGAGCTGTTTTTT. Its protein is CAWDGTNTGELFF.

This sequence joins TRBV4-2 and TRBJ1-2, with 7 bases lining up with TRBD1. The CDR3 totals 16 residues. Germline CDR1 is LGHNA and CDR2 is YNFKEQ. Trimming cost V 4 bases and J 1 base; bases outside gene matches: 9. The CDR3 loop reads CASSRFGTDFNYGYTF. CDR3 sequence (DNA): TGTGCCAGCAGCCGTTTTGGGACAGATTTTAACTATGGCTACACCTTC.

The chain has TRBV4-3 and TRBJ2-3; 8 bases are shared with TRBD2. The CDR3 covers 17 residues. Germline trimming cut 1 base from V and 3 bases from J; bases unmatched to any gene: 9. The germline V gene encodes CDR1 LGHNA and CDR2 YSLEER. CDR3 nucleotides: TGCGCCAGCAGCCAAGGGAGCGGGGGCCTCCAGACAGATACGCAGTATTTT. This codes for CASSQGSGGLQTDTQYF.

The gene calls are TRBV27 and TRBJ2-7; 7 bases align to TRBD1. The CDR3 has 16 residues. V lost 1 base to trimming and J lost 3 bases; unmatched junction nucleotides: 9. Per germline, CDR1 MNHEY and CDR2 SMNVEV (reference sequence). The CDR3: CASSLFRQGPSYEQYF. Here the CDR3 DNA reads TGTGCCAGCAGTTTATTTAGACAGGGCCCCAGCTACGAGCAGTACTTC.

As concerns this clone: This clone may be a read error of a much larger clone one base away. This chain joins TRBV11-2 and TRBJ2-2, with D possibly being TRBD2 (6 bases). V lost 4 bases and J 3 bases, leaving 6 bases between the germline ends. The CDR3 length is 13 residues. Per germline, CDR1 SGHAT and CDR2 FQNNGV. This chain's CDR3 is CASSWGDTGELFF. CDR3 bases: TGTGCCAGCAGCTGGGGGGACACCGGGGAGCTGTTTTTT. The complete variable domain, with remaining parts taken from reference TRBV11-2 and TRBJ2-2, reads EAGVAQSPRYKIIEKRQSVAFWCNPISGHATLYWYQQILGQGPKLLIQFQNNGVVDDSQLPKDRFSAERLKGVDSTLKIQPAKLEDSAVYLCASSWGDTGELFFGEGSRLTVL.

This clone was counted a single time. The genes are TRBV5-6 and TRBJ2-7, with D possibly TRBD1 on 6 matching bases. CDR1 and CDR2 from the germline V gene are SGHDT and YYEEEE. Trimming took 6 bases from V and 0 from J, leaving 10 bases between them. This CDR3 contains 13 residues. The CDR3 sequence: CASKDSRSYEQYF. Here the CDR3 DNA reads TGTGCCAGCAAGGACAGCCGCTCCTACGAGCAGTACTTC.

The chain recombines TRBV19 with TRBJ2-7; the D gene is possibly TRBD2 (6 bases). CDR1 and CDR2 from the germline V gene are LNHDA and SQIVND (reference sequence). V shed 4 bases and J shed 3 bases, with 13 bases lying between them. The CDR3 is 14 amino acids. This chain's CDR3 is CASSTAGMFYEQYF. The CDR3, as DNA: TGTGCCAGTAGTACTGCGGGAATGTTCTACGAGCAGTACTTC.

This CDR3 is CASSPISGLNQPQHF. CDR3 nucleotides: TGTGCCAGTAGTCCTATATCGGGGCTCAATCAGCCCCAGCATTTT. V and J are TRBV19 and TRBJ1-5, with D possibly being TRBD1 (5 bases). CDR1 is LNHDA, CDR2 SQIVND, per germline (reference sequence). V lost 5 bases to trimming and J lost 3 bases, with 14 bases between them. The CDR3 contains 15 residues.

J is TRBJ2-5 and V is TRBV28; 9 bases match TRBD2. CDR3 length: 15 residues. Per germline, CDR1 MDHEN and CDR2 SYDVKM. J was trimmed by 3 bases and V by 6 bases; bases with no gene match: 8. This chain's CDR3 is CASSQARLAEETQYF. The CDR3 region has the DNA TGTGCCAGCAGCCAAGCCCGACTAGCGGAAGAGACCCAGTACTTC. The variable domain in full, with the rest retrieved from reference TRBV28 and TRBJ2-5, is DVKVTQSSRYLVKRTGEKVFLECVQDMDHENMFWYRQDPGLGLRLIYFSYDVKMKEKGDIPEGYSVSREKKERFSLILESASTNQTSMYLCASSQARLAEETQYFGPGTRLLVL.

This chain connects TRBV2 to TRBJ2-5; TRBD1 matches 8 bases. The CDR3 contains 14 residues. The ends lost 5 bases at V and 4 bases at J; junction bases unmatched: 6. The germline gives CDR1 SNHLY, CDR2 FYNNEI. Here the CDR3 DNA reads TGTGCCAGCAGTAGGACAGGGCGTTCAGAGACCCAGTACTTC. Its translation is CASSRTGRSETQYF.

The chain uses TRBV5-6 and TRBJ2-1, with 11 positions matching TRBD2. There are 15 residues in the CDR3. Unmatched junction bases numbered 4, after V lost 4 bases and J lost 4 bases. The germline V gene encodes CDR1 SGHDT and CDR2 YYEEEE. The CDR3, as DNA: TGTGCCAGCAGCACGGGACTAGCGGCATACAATGAGCAGTTCTTC. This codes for CASSTGLAAYNEQFF.

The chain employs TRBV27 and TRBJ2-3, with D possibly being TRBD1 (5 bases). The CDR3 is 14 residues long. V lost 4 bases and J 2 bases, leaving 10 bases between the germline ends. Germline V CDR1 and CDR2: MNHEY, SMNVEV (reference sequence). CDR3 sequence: CASSSAGPTDTQYF. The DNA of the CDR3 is TGTGCCAGCAGTTCGGCAGGGCCCACAGATACGCAGTATTTT.

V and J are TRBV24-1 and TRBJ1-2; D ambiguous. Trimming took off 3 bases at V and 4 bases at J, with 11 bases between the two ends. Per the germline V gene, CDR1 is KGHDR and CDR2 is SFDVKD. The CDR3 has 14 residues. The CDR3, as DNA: TGTGCCACCAGTGATGCGACGACTCCCTATGGCTACACCTTC. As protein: CATSDATTPYGYTF.

DNA for the CDR3: TGTGCCAGCAGCCCTAAGGGACGGATCTATGGCTACACCTTC. It codes for CASSPKGRIYGYTF. This rearrangement joins TRBV3-1 (or the pseudogene TRBV3-2) to TRBJ1-2; D possibly corresponds to TRBD1 (5 bases). Germline V gene data show CDR1 as LGHDT and CDR2 as YNNKEL (reference sequence). The CDR3 consists of 14 residues. V shed 4 bases and J shed 4 bases, with 13 bases lying between them.

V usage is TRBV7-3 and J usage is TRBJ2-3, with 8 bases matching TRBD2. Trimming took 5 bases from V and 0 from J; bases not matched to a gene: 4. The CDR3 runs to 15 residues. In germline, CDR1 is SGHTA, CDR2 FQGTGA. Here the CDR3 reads CASSPTSASTDTQYF. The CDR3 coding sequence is TGTGCCAGCAGCCCGACTAGCGCTAGCACAGATACGCAGTATTTT.

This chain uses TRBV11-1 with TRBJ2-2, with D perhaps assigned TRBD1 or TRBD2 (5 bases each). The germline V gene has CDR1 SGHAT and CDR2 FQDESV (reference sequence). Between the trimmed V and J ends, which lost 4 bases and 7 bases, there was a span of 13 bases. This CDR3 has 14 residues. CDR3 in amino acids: CASSSGPWGGELFF. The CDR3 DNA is TGTGCCAGCAGCTCGGGACCCTGGGGCGGGGAGCTGTTTTTT. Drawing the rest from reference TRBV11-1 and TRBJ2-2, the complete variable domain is EAEVAQSPRYKITEKSQAVAFWCDPISGHATLYWYRQILGQGPELLVQFQDESVVDDSQLPKDRFSAERLKGVDSTLKIQPAELGDSAMYLCASSSGPWGGELFFGEGSRLTVL.